Included here is one TCR beta chain sequence, with context. No antigen is known for it. CDR1 LGHDT and CDR2 YNNKEL come from the germline V gene (reference sequence). The CDR3 extends over 12 amino acids. V was trimmed by 6 bases and J by 1 base, leaving 7 bases between them. The data derive from a study of T cell responses to AZD1222 COVID-19 vaccine. Only in-frame clones appear in the TCRdb table, and some are missing; sequencing was by immunoSEQ multiplex PCR. The sample has over 120,000 clones; 80% to 90% are singletons. Points from the study as a whole: Donors skewed white British and female; clonal diversity was possibly underestimated. Dominant at 160-218 and 743-854, vaccine-associated CD4 TCRs also spanned spike.

The gene calls are TRBV3-1 (or the pseudogene TRBV3-2) and TRBJ2-7; no clear D. The sequences come from peripheral blood, collected on day 0 of AZD1222 vaccination. The receptor was derived from an adult in good health. The CDR3 sequence: CASRFGSYEQYF. The CDR3 DNA reads as TGTGCCAGCAGGTTCGGGTCCTACGAGCAGTACTTC.